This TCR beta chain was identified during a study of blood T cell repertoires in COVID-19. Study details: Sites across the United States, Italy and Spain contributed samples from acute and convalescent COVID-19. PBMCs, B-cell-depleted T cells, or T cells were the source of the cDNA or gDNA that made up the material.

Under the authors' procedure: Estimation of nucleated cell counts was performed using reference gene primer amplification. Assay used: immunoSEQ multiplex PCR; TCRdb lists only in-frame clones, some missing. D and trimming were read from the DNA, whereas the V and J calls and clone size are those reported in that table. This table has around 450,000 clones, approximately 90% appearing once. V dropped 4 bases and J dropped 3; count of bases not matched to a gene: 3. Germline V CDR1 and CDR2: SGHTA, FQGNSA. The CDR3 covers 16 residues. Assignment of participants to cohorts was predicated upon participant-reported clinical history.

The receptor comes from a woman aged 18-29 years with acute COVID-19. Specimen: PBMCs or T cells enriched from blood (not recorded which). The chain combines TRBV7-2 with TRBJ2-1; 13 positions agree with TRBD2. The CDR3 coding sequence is TGTGCCAGCAGCTCAGGACTAGCGGGGGACTACAATGAGCAGTTCTTC. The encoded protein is CASSSGLAGDYNEQFF. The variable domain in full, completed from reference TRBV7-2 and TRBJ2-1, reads GAGVSQSPSNKVTEKGKDVELRCDPISGHTALYWYRQSLGQGLEFLIYFQGNSAPDKSGLPSDRFSAERTGGSVSTLTIQRTQQEDSAVYLCASSSGLAGDYNEQFFGPGTRLTVL.